Below are 5 T cell receptor beta chains sequenced from a single sample in a study of beta chain features in type 1 diabetes. Study findings and constraints: Moderate yet significant TCRB CDR3 shortening was seen in Type 1 diabetes patients in all four CD4+ subsets.

Antigens of these TCRs are unknown. Expressed TCRB transcripts were sequenced after all isolated RNA was converted to cDNA. Repertoires were generated with immunoSEQ multiplex PCR, while TCRdb's copy carries only in-frame clones and drops some. The data show some 240,000 clones, 16% seen once. What was sequenced was naive CD4+ T cells from blood. These receptors were obtained from a man aged 30 to 45 with type 1 diabetes.

This clone has more than one count but fewer than ten. One end of the junction is discordant with germline, which a read error may explain. The chain recombines TRBV7-7 with TRBJ2-5; tentatively, D is TRBD1 or TRBD2 (5 bases each). CDR3 size: 15 residues. Germline CDR1 SSHAT, CDR2 FNYEAQ (reference sequence). Here the CDR3 reads CASSPYVEGIETQYF. The DNA for the CDR3 is TGTGCTAGCAGCCCCTATGTCGAGGGGATCGAGACCCAGTACTTC.

CDR3: CASSPYQQGSGSYNEQFF. The CDR3 DNA reads TGTGCCAGCAGTCCCTATCAACAGGGGTCGGGCTCCTACAATGAGCAGTTCTTC. This chain uses TRBV28 with TRBJ2-1; 7 nucleotides match TRBD1. CDR1 and CDR2 from the germline V gene are MDHEN and SYDVKM. V was pared by 5 bases and J by 0 bases, with 13 bases of the junction left unmatched. The CDR3 sequence is 18 residues long.

The V call is TRBV28, the J call TRBJ2-4, with TRBD1 matching over 7 bases. With 3 bases clipped from V and 3 bases from J, the junction kept 2 bases outside the gene matches. Germline-derived CDR1 and CDR2 are MDHEN and SYDVKM. The CDR3 is 14 residues long. CDR3 sequence reads: CASSFGQVKNIQYF. CDR3 bases: TGTGCCAGCAGTTTTGGACAGGTCAAAAACATTCAGTACTTC. The variable domain in full, with the rest retrieved from reference TRBV28 and TRBJ2-4, is DVKVTQSSRYLVKRTGEKVFLECVQDMDHENMFWYRQDPGLGLRLIYFSYDVKMKEKGDIPEGYSVSREKKERFSLILESASTNQTSMYLCASSFGQVKNIQYFGAGTRLSVL.

CDR3 in amino acids: CASSVGPDSKQFF. CDR3 DNA sequence: TGTGCCAGCAGCGTAGGGCCAGACTCAAAGCAGTTCTTC. The chain combines TRBV9 with TRBJ2-1; D gene ambiguous. Trimming shortened V by 0 bases and J by 11 bases, and 12 bases separated the two germline ends. Looked up from germline, CDR1 is SGDLS and CDR2 is YYNGEE. The CDR3 has 13 amino acids.

V gene TRBV4-1 combines with J gene TRBJ2-7; tentatively, D is TRBD2 (5 bases). Trimming cost V 4 bases and J 2 bases, with 18 bases left between them. This CDR3 comprises 16 residues. Germline assignment: CDR1 MGHRA and CDR2 YSYEKL. The CDR3 nucleotides are TGCGCCAGCAGCCCGGGAATAGCGCGTACTACCTACGAGCAGTACTTC. Translation gives CASSPGIARTTYEQYF.